This TCR beta chain emerged from a study of radiation and T cells in renal cell carcinoma. General study results and limits: In blood, top tumor clones expanded by 2 weeks, shrinking by 4. Pretreatment tumor biopsies were lacking, so baseline clonotypes are unknown.

As concerns this clone: Its antigen is unidentified.

TCRdb's table, derived via immunoSEQ multiplex PCR, lists solely in-frame clones and lacks some. Altogether about 140,000 clones are present, about 88% being singletons, with the ten largest covering 15% to 20%. Time point indicated: blood 4 weeks post-SBRT, at nephrectomy. Noted treatment: 15 Gy SBRT to primary tumor, nephrectomy 4 weeks later. After SBRT, blood was collected at 2 and 4 weeks, plus baseline. The tumor was a clear cell renal cell carcinoma. The material was blood, obtained from a patient whose treatment included radiotherapy and nephrectomy. The sequence derives from a woman in her forties or fifties with renal cell carcinoma.

CDR3 loop: CASSGFSGRRYNEQFF. CDR3 DNA sequence: TGTGCCAGCAGCGGTTTTAGCGGGAGACGCTACAATGAGCAGTTCTTC. The rearrangement uses TRBV9 and TRBJ2-1, with TRBD2 identical over 9 bases. The CDR3 loop spans 16 amino acids. V was clipped by 3 bases and J by 3 bases; unmatched bases: 7. Germline V CDR1 and CDR2: SGDLS, YYNGEE.